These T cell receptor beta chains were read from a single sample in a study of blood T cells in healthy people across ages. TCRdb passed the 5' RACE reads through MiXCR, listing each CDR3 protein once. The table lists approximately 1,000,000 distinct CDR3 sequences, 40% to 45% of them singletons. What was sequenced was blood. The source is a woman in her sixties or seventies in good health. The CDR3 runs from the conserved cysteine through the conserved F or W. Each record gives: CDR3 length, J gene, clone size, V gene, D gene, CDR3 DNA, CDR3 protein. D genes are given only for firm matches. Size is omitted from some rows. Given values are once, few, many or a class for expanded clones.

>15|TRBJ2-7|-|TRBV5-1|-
TGCGCCAGCAGCGCCTTGGGGGTTGGATTCTACGAGCAGTACTTC
CASSALGVGFYEQYF
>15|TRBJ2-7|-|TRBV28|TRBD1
TGTGCCAGCAGTCCGCCCCGGACAGGCCCCTACGAGCAGTACTTC
CASSPPRTGPYEQYF
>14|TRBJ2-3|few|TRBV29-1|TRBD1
TGCAGCGTTGGGACAGGGTTAAACACAGATACGCAGTATTTT
CSVGTGLNTDTQYF
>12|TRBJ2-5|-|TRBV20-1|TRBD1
TGCAGTGCACGGACAGGGTACAATGAGCAGTACTTC
CSARTGYNEQYF
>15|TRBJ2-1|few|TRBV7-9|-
TGTGCCAGCAGCCTAGGCACAGGAAAGTTAGGTGAGCAGTTCTTC
CASSLGTGKLGEQFF
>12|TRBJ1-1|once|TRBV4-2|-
TGTGCCAGCAGCCAAGATAACACTGAAGCTTTCTTT
CASSQDNTEAFF
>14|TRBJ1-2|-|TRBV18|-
TGTGCCAGCTCACCCCTTCAGCAAAACTATGGCTACACCTTC
CASSPLQQNYGYTF
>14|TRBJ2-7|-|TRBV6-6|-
TGTGCCAGCAGATTTAGACGGGGGCCGTACGAGCAGTACTTC
CASRFRRGPYEQYF
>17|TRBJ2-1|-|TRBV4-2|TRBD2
TGTGCCAGAAGCGGGAGGGCTAGCGGGAGTTACTACAATGAGCAGTTCTTC
CARSGRASGSYYNEQFF
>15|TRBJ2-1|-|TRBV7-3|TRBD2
TGTGCCAGCAGCCTCAACGTAGCGGGAAGAGATGAGCAGTTCTTC
CASSLNVAGRDEQFF
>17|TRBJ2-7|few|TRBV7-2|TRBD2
TGTGCCAGCAGCTTTGGTAGCGGGAGGGTACTCTCCTACGAGCAGTACTTC
CASSFGSGRVLSYEQYF
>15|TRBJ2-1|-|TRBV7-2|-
TGTGCCAGTAGGGCTGGGCGAGCGGGTTTCAATGAGCAGTTCTTC
CASRAGRAGFNEQFF
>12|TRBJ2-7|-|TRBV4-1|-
TGCGCCAGCAGCCAGGAAAAGTACGAGCAGTACTTC
CASSQEKYEQYF
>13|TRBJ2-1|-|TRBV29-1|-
TGCAGCTCTGCGGGGCAGACCTACAATGAGCAGTTCTTC
CSSAGQTYNEQFF
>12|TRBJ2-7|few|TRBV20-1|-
TGCAGTGCTAGACGGCTTCCCTACGAGCAGTACTTC
CSARRLPYEQYF
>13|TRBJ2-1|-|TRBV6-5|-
TGTGCCAGCAGTCCTGGATGGTACAATGAGCAGTTCTTC
CASSPGWYNEQFF
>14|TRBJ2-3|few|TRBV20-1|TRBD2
TGCAGTGCGCGACTAGCACTTCGCACAGATACGCAGTATTTT
CSARLALRTDTQYF
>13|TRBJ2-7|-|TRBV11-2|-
TGTGCCAGCAGCTTACAGACAGACTACGAGCAGTACTTC
CASSLQTDYEQYF
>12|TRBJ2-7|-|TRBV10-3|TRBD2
TGTGCCATCAGTGGAGTAGCGGGCGAGCAGTACTTC
CAISGVAGEQYF
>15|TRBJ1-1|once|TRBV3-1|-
TGTGCCAGCAGCCAAGGGAAAAGGCTCCATGCTGAAGCTTTCTTT
CASSQGKRLHAEAFF
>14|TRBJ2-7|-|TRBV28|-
TGTGCCAGCAGCTCTAGTGTTCGGGACCGCGAGCAGTACTTC
CASSSSVRDREQYF
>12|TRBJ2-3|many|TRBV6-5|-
TGTGCCAGCGCAGGGGAAATGGATACGCAGTATTTT
CASAGEMDTQYF
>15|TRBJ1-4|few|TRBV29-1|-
TGCAGCGTCGTGGACCCCGTTGCAACTAATGAAAAACTGTTTTTT
CSVVDPVATNEKLFF
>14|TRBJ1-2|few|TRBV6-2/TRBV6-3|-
TGTGCCAGCAGTAAGGACCCGGGGGGCTATGGCTACACCTTC
CASSKDPGGYGYTF
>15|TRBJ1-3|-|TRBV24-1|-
TGTGCCACCAGTGATGTGCGGAGATTCGGAAACACCATATATTTT
CATSDVRRFGNTIYF
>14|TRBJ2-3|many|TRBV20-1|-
TGCAGTCTAACGGCCGAATTGCACACAGATACGCAGTATTTT
CSLTAELHTDTQYF
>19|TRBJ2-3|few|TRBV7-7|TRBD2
TGTGCCAGCAGCTTAGGGCCGGGACTAGCGGGAGGATCCACAGATACGCAGTATTTT
CASSLGPGLAGGSTDTQYF